The rows below give T cell receptor beta chains drawn from one sample of a study of T cell responses to AZD1222 COVID-19 vaccine. Method: immunoSEQ multiplex PCR; TCRdb's copy keeps in-frame clones and lacks some. The sample has about 140,000 clones, about 90% seen once. The sample here was peripheral blood, taken 28 days after the second AZD1222 dose. The origin of the receptors is an adult who received the AZD1222 COVID-19 vaccine. CDR3s include the opening cysteine and the closing phenylalanine or tryptophan. Each record gives: V gene, J gene, clone size, D gene, CDR3 DNA, CDR3 protein. A D gene is named only where the DNA matches it firmly. Where a row states a size, it is once, few, many or the class of an expanded clone; other rows omit it.

TRBV29-1	TRBJ2-3	.	.	TGCAGCGTCGGGGTGCCGTCGAACACAGATACGCAGTATTTT	CSVGVPSNTDTQYF
TRBV7-9	TRBJ2-1	once	TRBD2	TGTGCCAGCAGCCTGGGACTAGCGGACAATGAGCAGTTCTTC	CASSLGLADNEQFF
TRBV6-1	TRBJ2-7	.	.	TGTGCCAGCAGTGAAGCCCCGATCTACGAGCAGTACTTC	CASSEAPIYEQYF
TRBV5-1	TRBJ2-5	.	.	TGCGCCAGCAGCTTTGGGGGAGAAGAGACCCAGTACTTC	CASSFGGEETQYF
TRBV28	TRBJ2-7	.	TRBD2	TGTGCCAGCAGTTTACCCGGGACTAGCGGGAGAGGGTCGGAGCAGTACTTC	CASSLPGTSGRGSEQYF
TRBV7-2	TRBJ2-7	.	TRBD2	TGTGCCAGCAGCTGGGATGATAGCGGGACCTTCTCCTACGAGCAGTACTTC	CASSWDDSGTFSYEQYF
TRBV19	TRBJ2-2	.	.	TGTGCCAGTACTCCCGTCGGGGGTAACACCGGGGAGCTGTTTTTT	CASTPVGGNTGELFF
TRBV11-3	TRBJ2-2	.	TRBD1	TGTGCCAGCAGCTTAGAAGGGACAGCGAACACCGGGGAGCTGTTTTTT	CASSLEGTANTGELFF
TRBV7-9	TRBJ2-3	.	.	TGTGCCAGCACCCTTCTTGAGGGTCGAACAGATACGCAGTATTTT	CASTLLEGRTDTQYF
TRBV6-5	TRBJ2-5	.	.	TGTGCCAGCAGTTACCTCGGAGTGGGAGGCGTAGAGACCCAGTACTTC	CASSYLGVGGVETQYF
TRBV4-3	TRBJ2-7	.	TRBD2	TGCGCCAGCAGCCAAGACTCTAGCGGGAGCTACGAGCAGTACTTC	CASSQDSSGSYEQYF
TRBV28	TRBJ2-2	.	.	TGTGCCAGCACCCAAGGGGGTACCGGGGAGCTGTTTTTT	CASTQGGTGELFF
TRBV18	TRBJ2-5	.	.	TGTGCCAGCTCACCTTCACAGCAAGAGACCCAGTACTTC	CASSPSQQETQYF
TRBV5-4	TRBJ2-7	.	.	TGTGCCAGCAGCCCAGGGACCGTTACCTACGAGCAGTACTTC	CASSPGTVTYEQYF
TRBV19	TRBJ1-1	once	TRBD1	TGTGCCAGTAGGACCCCACAGGGGCGACCCACTGAAGCTTTCTTT	CASRTPQGRPTEAFF
TRBV20-1	TRBJ1-1	.	.	TGCAGTGCTAGTGTGGGGAACACTGAAGCTTTCTTT	CSASVGNTEAFF
TRBV12-3/TRBV12-4	TRBJ1-2	.	TRBD1	TGTGCCAGCAGTACAGGGGGAAACTATGGCTACACCTTC	CASSTGGNYGYTF
TRBV7-3	TRBJ1-2	.	.	TGTGCCAGCAGCTACCGGGACGCCAGGGGCTACACCTTC	CASSYRDARGYTF
TRBV3-1/TRBV3-2	TRBJ2-7	.	.	TGTGCCAGCAGCCAACTAATACCCGGGAGCAACGAGCAGTACTTC	CASSQLIPGSNEQYF
TRBV6-5	TRBJ2-7	.	.	TGTGGCGTATCGCAGGGGATGTCCTACGAGCAGTACTTC	CGVSQGMSYEQYF
TRBV5-1	TRBJ1-2	.	TRBD1	TGCGCCAGCAGCTGGACAGGGCTTGGCTACACCTTC	CASSWTGLGYTF
TRBV5-1	TRBJ2-7	.	.	TGCGCCAGCAGCTTGGCTGACGAGCAGTACTTC	CASSLADEQYF
TRBV5-4	TRBJ1-1	.	TRBD1	TGTGCCAGCAGCCCGGCTCGGGGACAGGGGTTCTCCACTGAAGCTTTCTTT	CASSPARGQGFSTEAFF
TRBV7-9	TRBJ1-4	.	.	TGTGCCAGCAGCTATACAACTAATGAAAAACTGTTTTTT	CASSYTTNEKLFF
TRBV15	TRBJ2-7	.	TRBD2	TGTGCCACCAGCAGAGGCGGGAGCGTCCTCTACGAGCAGTACTTC	CATSRGGSVLYEQYF
TRBV19	TRBJ1-5	.	TRBD1	TGTGCCAGTAGCAGCGGGACAGGGGTCCGCAATCAGCCCCAGCATTTT	CASSSGTGVRNQPQHF
TRBV7-2	TRBJ2-5	.	TRBD1	TGTGCCAGCAGCGACGGGACAGGGGGTTGGGAGACCCAGTACTTC	CASSDGTGGWETQYF
TRBV11-3	TRBJ1-5	.	.	TGTGCCAGCACCCAGGGGTATCAGCCCCAGCATTTT	CASTQGYQPQHF
TRBV19	TRBJ1-1	.	TRBD1	TGTGCCAGTAGTAGGACAGGGAACACTGAAGCTTTCTTT	CASSRTGNTEAFF
TRBV6-5	TRBJ2-3	.	TRBD2	TGTGCCAGCAGTTCCATGACTAGCGGAGATACGCAGTATTTT	CASSSMTSGDTQYF
TRBV30	TRBJ1-5	.	.	TGTGCCTGGAGAAGAAATAGCAATCAGCCCCAGCATTTT	CAWRRNSNQPQHF
TRBV16	TRBJ1-1	.	.	TGTGCCAGCAGCCAATCACGGGGGCTAGGCACTGAAGCTTTCTTT	CASSQSRGLGTEAFF
TRBV11-2	TRBJ2-7	.	.	TGTGCCAGCAGTCTAGCCCGGAACGCAGGCTACGAGCAGTACTTC	CASSLARNAGYEQYF
TRBV9	TRBJ1-5	.	TRBD1	TGTGCCAGCAGCGTAGGCACAGGGGGCTATCAGCCCCAGCATTTT	CASSVGTGGYQPQHF
TRBV7-6	TRBJ2-7	few	TRBD1	TGTGCCAGCAGCTTCACAGGGGATCCCGAGCAGTACTTC	CASSFTGDPEQYF
TRBV28	TRBJ2-3	.	TRBD1	TGTGCCAGCAGTTTAGGACAGGGCACAGATACGCAGTATTTT	CASSLGQGTDTQYF
TRBV21-1	TRBJ1-5	.	.	TGTGCCAGCAGGGGACAGCGCCCACGAGAGAGCAATCAGCCCCAGCATTTT	CASRGQRPRESNQPQHF
TRBV11-3	TRBJ2-3	.	.	TGTGCCAGCAGCCCTACCCTGACACCCACAGATACGCAGTATTTT	CASSPTLTPTDTQYF
TRBV7-9	TRBJ2-4	.	.	TGTGCCAGCACTCTGATGGGCACGCTAGCCAAAAACATTCAGTACTTC	CASTLMGTLAKNIQYF